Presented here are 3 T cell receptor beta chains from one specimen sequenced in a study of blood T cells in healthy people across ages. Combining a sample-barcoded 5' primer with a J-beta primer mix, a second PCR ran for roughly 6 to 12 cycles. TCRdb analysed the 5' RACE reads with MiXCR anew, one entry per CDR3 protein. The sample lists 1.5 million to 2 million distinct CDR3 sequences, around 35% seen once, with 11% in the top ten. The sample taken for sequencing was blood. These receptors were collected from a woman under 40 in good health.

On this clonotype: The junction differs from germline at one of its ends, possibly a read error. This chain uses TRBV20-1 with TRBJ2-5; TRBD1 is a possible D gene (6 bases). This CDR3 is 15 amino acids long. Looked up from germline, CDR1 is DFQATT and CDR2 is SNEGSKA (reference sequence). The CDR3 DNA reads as TGTACAGCAGTCCAGGCATCCCAGGGGAGTAGGGAGCAGTACTTC. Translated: CTAVQASQGSREQYF.

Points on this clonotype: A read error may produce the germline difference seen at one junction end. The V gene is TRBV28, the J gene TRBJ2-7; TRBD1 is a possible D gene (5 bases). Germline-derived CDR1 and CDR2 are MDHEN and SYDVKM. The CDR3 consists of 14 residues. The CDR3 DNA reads TGTGCCCGCAGTTTAAGGGGCCCCCCCTACGAGCAGTACTTC. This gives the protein CARSLRGPPYEQYF.

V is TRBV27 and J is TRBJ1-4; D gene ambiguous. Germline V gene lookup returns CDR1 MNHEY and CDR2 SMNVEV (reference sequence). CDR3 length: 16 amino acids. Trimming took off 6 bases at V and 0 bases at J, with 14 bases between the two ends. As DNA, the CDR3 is TGTGCCAGCAGCAAGGGTCAACTTTCAACTAATGAAAAACTGTTTTTT. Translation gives CASSKGQLSTNEKLFF.